This TCR beta chain was captured by sequencing in a study of blood T cells in healthy people across ages. Study-level results: Researchers said unsorted PBMCs prevented a conclusive naive versus antigen-experienced comparison.

Primers used in a second PCR of about 7 to 11 cycles were a sample-barcoded 5' primer and a J-beta primer mix. Researchers report that a template-switch adaptor with 12 random nucleotides tagged each cDNA molecule. TCRdb reprocessed the 5' RACE reads with MiXCR, giving one entry per CDR3 protein. In the table there are about 1.4 million distinct CDR3 sequences, roughly 60% of which are singletons. CDR1 and CDR2 (germline): DFQATT, SNEGSKA (reference sequence). Between the trimmed V and J ends, which lost 5 bases and 2 bases, there was a span of 13 bases. The CDR3 spans 13 residues. This clonotype was recorded a few times. Its antigen is unknown.

The chain is built from TRBV20-1 and TRBJ2-7; perhaps TRBD2 as D (6 bases). The specimen sequenced was blood. The clonotype comes from a man between 18 and 29 years old in good health. The CDR3 nucleotides read TGCAGTGCTTCCGGGACTCCGACCTACGAGCAGTACTTC. Translation gives CSASGTPTYEQYF.